These T cell receptor beta chains were read from a single sample in a study of cytomegalovirus exposure and HLA in healthy donors. This table comes from immunoSEQ multiplex PCR, and its TCRdb copy is limited to in-frame clones, with some not included. This table has 140,000 or so clones, 75% to 90% appearing once. Sequences were obtained from PBMCs. Receptors were obtained from a woman aged 25 to 39 in good health and CMV-seronegative. The CDR3 runs from the conserved cysteine through the conserved F or W. A D gene is named only where the DNA matches it firmly. Rows give clone size only sometimes, using once, few, many, or a class for an expanded clone.

>.|TRBV9|TRBD1|TRBJ1-1
TGTGCCAGCAGCGTACTCGGGACAGGGGAAGCTTTCTTT
CASSVLGTGEAFF
>.|TRBV4-2|.|TRBJ1-5
TGTGCCAGCAGCCAAGATATTGGGCCTCATCAGCCCCAGCATTTT
CASSQDIGPHQPQHF
>.|TRBV7-2|.|TRBJ2-1
TGTGCCAGCAGCTTTGTAGCGGCCTCCTACAATGAGCAGTTCTTC
CASSFVAASYNEQFF
>.|TRBV7-9|.|TRBJ1-2
TGTGCCAGCAGCTTCCCTTCCGGACAGAGCATTTTCTATGGCTACACCTTC
CASSFPSGQSIFYGYTF
>.|TRBV4-3|TRBD2|TRBJ2-1
TGCGCCAGCAGCCAAGACCCAACGGGACTAGCTAGCTCCTACAATGAGCAGTTCTTC
CASSQDPTGLASSYNEQFF
>.|TRBV2|TRBD2|TRBJ2-3
TGTGCCAGCAAGGGTACTAGCGGGGGACCAGATACGCAGTATTTT
CASKGTSGGPDTQYF
>.|TRBV7-6|TRBD1|TRBJ2-5
TGTGCCAGCAGCTTGGCCTGGGACAGGGAGCAGACCCAGTACTTC
CASSLAWDREQTQYF
>once|TRBV7-9|TRBD1|TRBJ1-2
TGTGCCAGCAGCCATCGGGACAGGGCTTATGGCTACACCTTC
CASSHRDRAYGYTF
>.|TRBV19|.|TRBJ1-2
TGTGCCAGTAGTGGGTCCCAAGTGACTACCGCGTATGGCTACACCTTC
CASSGSQVTTAYGYTF
>.|TRBV9|.|TRBJ2-7
TGTGCCAGCAGCCCTCGGCTCAACCAGGGGTCATACGAGCAGTACTTC
CASSPRLNQGSYEQYF
>.|TRBV28|TRBD1|TRBJ1-1
TGTGCCAGCAGCCCTTTCGGACAGGGAATGGAAGACACTGAAGCTTTCTTT
CASSPFGQGMEDTEAFF
>once|TRBV7-9|TRBD1|TRBJ2-3
TGTGCCACCGGGACAGTAAGCACAGATACGCAGTATTTT
CATGTVSTDTQYF
>.|TRBV6-5|.|TRBJ2-2
TGTGCCAGCAGTTACTCCGGAGGAGCGAACACCGGGGAGCTGTTTTTT
CASSYSGGANTGELFF
>.|TRBV6-1|TRBD1|TRBJ1-1
TGTGCCAGCAGTGACCTACAGGGGATCACTGAAGCTTTCTTT
CASSDLQGITEAFF
>.|TRBV7-2|.|TRBJ1-2
TGTGCCAGCAGCTTAGTACAGAGCTACACCTTC
CASSLVQSYTF
>.|TRBV6-1|TRBD2|TRBJ2-1
TGTGCCAGCAGTCGACTAGCACCCTACAATGAGCAGTTCTTC
CASSRLAPYNEQFF
>few|TRBV5-6|TRBD1|TRBJ1-4
TGTGCCAGCAGCTTTGGATCCGGGACAGCTAATGAAAAACTGTTTTTT
CASSFGSGTANEKLFF
>many|TRBV5-6|TRBD1|TRBJ2-4
TGTGCCAGCAGCCTAGGGACAGGGGAAGCCAAAAACATTCAGTACTTC
CASSLGTGEAKNIQYF
>.|TRBV27|TRBD1|TRBJ2-7
TGTGCCAGCAGTTTATCCCCAGGGGGTTACGAGCAGTACTTC
CASSLSPGGYEQYF
>.|TRBV28|.|TRBJ2-7
TGTGCCAGCAGTCCAGCCTGGCGGGATAACGAGCAGTACTTC
CASSPAWRDNEQYF
>.|TRBV6-6|.|TRBJ1-1
TGTGCCAGCAGTTACTCCCCCCTTGGCAGAGAAGCTTTCTTT
CASSYSPLGREAFF
>.|TRBV6-6|TRBD1|TRBJ1-3
TGTGCCAGCAGTTTCGGGGACAGCTCTGGAAACACCATATATTTT
CASSFGDSSGNTIYF
>.|TRBV5-5|.|TRBJ2-7
TGTGCCAGCAGCTTGTTTCGGGACGAGCAGTACTTC
CASSLFRDEQYF
>.|TRBV19|.|TRBJ1-2
TGTGCCAGTAGTATCCAACCACAGGGATATGGCTACACCTTC
CASSIQPQGYGYTF
>.|TRBV10-2|TRBD1|TRBJ2-7
TGCGCCAGCAGGGTCGGACAGGACTCCTACGAGCAGTACTTC
CASRVGQDSYEQYF
>.|TRBV6-5|.|TRBJ2-1
TGTGCCAGCGGGGCGGGACGATACAATGAGCAGTTCTTC
CASGAGRYNEQFF
>.|TRBV27|TRBD1|TRBJ2-2
TGTGCCAGCAGCCAGCGCGCGAGAGGACAGGCCGGATGGACCGGGGAGCTGTTTTTT
CASSQRARGQAGWTGELFF
>.|TRBV19|TRBD1|TRBJ1-2
TGTGCCAGTACCCTGGGACAGGGGGCAGAAGGCTACACCTTC
CASTLGQGAEGYTF
>.|TRBV7-2|TRBD1|TRBJ2-5
TGTGCCAGCAGCTCAGACAGGGTCGTGGGTGGGGAGACCCAGTACTTC
CASSSDRVVGGETQYF
>.|TRBV5-1|TRBD1|TRBJ2-2
TGCGCCAGCAGCTTGCCGGGACAGGCTAACAGGAACACCGGGGAGCTGTTTTTT
CASSLPGQANRNTGELFF
>once|TRBV15|.|TRBJ1-4
TGTGCCACCAGTCCTGGGGGCCCGGCCAATGAAAAACTGTTTTTT
CATSPGGPANEKLFF
>.|TRBV6-1|TRBD1|TRBJ1-1
TGTGCCAGCAGTACGGGACAGGGGGCGGTTACTGAAGCTTTCTTT
CASSTGQGAVTEAFF
>.|TRBV5-1|TRBD1|TRBJ2-7
TGCGCCAGCAGCTTTAGACAGGGATCCCCCTACGAGCAGTACTTC
CASSFRQGSPYEQYF
>.|TRBV5-1|.|TRBJ2-7
TGCGCCAGCAAAGGGACGACAGGATCCTACGAGCAGTACTTC
CASKGTTGSYEQYF
>.|TRBV2|.|TRBJ2-2
TGTGCCAGCAGTGTAAAGGGGGCGAACACCGGGGAGCTGTTTTTT
CASSVKGANTGELFF
>.|TRBV6-1|.|TRBJ2-2
TGTGCCAGCAGTGAGCTCAGGGCTAACACCGGGGAGCTGTTTTTT
CASSELRANTGELFF
>once|TRBV7-2|.|TRBJ1-4
TGTGCCAGCAGCGCGACAGCAACTAATGAAAAACTGTTTTTT
CASSATATNEKLFF
>once|TRBV7-3|TRBD1|TRBJ1-2
TGTGCCAGCAGCTTAACGCAGGGGGCGCATCCCTATGGCTACACCTTC
CASSLTQGAHPYGYTF
>.|TRBV18|.|TRBJ1-4
TGTGCCAGCTCACCATCGAAGGCGGCAGAGAAAAGGCGAGATGAAAAACTGTTTTTT
CASSPSKAAEKRRDEKLFF
>few|TRBV10-2|.|TRBJ2-7
TGCGCCAGCAGGGGTACAGGCCGCGCCTACGAGCAGTACTTC
CASRGTGRAYEQYF
>.|TRBV7-9|TRBD1|TRBJ2-5
TGTGCCAGCAGCTGGGGACAGGGACGGCAAGAGACCCAGTACTTC
CASSWGQGRQETQYF
>medium-sized|TRBV6-5|.|TRBJ2-2
TGTGCCAGCAGTTACTCGAGCTCTGGGGAGCTGTTTTTT
CASSYSSSGELFF
>.|TRBV27|.|TRBJ2-2
TGTGCCAGCAGCGCGAACACCGGGGAGCTGTTTTTT
CASSANTGELFF
>.|TRBV6-1|TRBD1|TRBJ2-7
TGTGCCAGCAGCGCGGACAGGGAGGTGAGCGAGCAGTACTTC
CASSADREVSEQYF
>few|TRBV30|TRBD1|TRBJ2-7
TGTGCCTGGAGTCCGCGGACAGGGACCTACGAGCAGTACTTC
CAWSPRTGTYEQYF
>.|TRBV27|TRBD2|TRBJ2-1
TGTGCCAGCAGTTTATCGGGCGGGGGGGCGGGGTACAATGAGCAGTTCTTC
CASSLSGGGAGYNEQFF
>.|TRBV27|.|TRBJ2-2
TGTGCCAGCAGCCTGTGGCGGGGTCTGGCCGGGGAGCTGTTTTTT
CASSLWRGLAGELFF
>.|TRBV21-1|.|TRBJ1-1
TGTGCCTTACAGGGCAACGCTGAAGCTTTCTTT
CALQGNAEAFF
>.|TRBV27|TRBD2|TRBJ2-7
TGTGCCAGCAGTTTGGTGACTAGCGGCTCCTACGAGCAGTACTTC
CASSLVTSGSYEQYF
>.|TRBV2|TRBD1|TRBJ2-3
TGTGCCAGCAGTGTGGGGCAGGGGGCCCCAGATACGCAGTATTTT
CASSVGQGAPDTQYF
>.|TRBV30|TRBD2|TRBJ2-2
TGTGCCTCCCGGGGGGTATTACTTACCGGGGAGCTGTTTTTT
CASRGVLLTGELFF
>.|TRBV18|TRBD1|TRBJ2-7
TGTGCCAGCTCCCTGGGGGACAGCTACGAGCAGTACTTC
CASSLGDSYEQYF
>.|TRBV30|TRBD1|TRBJ2-5
TGTGCCTGGAGACCCTTTGGCAGGGGGTTGCAAGAGACCCAGTACTTC
CAWRPFGRGLQETQYF
>.|TRBV28|.|TRBJ1-2
TGTGCCAGCGGACAACTGGCAGCTAACTATGGCTACACCTTC
CASGQLAANYGYTF
>once|TRBV5-4|TRBD1|TRBJ2-7
TGTGCCAGCAGCCCCGACAGGGGGCGCCGCGGGCAGTACTTC
CASSPDRGRRGQYF
>.|TRBV7-8|TRBD2|TRBJ2-1
TGTGCCAGCAGCCCCGCTAGCGGGGGCCCTCAGAATGAGCAGTTCTTC
CASSPASGGPQNEQFF
>.|TRBV30|TRBD1|TRBJ2-5
TGTGCCTGGAGGCAACAGGGGCAAGAGACCCAGTACTTC
CAWRQQGQETQYF
>.|TRBV18|TRBD1|TRBJ2-2
TGTGCCAGCTCACCAACCCAGGGGGCCGGGGAGCTGTTTTTT
CASSPTQGAGELFF